This T cell receptor beta chain was observed in a study of shared clonotypes between healthy human individuals. The method was immunoSEQ multiplex PCR; TCRdb's version includes in-frame clones alone and lacks a portion of them. The data contain 2 million to 2.5 million clones, approximately 95% of them singletons. Germline V lookup: CDR1 LNHNV, CDR2 YYDKDF (reference sequence). There are 15 residues in the CDR3. J was trimmed by 2 bases and V by 5 bases; bases with no gene match: 6. The source is a man between 18 and 35 years old in good health. Some clones in this sample may be carry-over from other donors' samples. The J gene is TRBJ2-7, the V gene TRBV15, with 10 bases that match TRBD1. Sequenced sample: naive CD4+ T cells from PBMCs. Described subset: CD45RA+ positively selected. This CDR3 reads CATSRQGAGPYEQYF. CDR3 bases: TGTGCCACCAGCCGACAGGGGGCCGGTCCCTACGAGCAGTACTTC.